The present T cell receptor (beta chain) was sequenced within a study of blood T cell repertoires in COVID-19. Profiled with immunoSEQ multiplex PCR; TCRdb holds only in-frame clones, not every one. Counted here are about 62,000 clones, 70% to 80% occurring once; the ten biggest clones make up roughly 20%. This clone was observed a single time. Within the sample, other DNA sequences also encode this same CDR3. This CDR3 spans 13 amino acids. The germline V gene has CDR1 MNHEY and CDR2 SMNVEV (reference sequence). Trimming removed 1 base at V and 5 bases at J, with 8 bases between. The sequence was obtained from a man aged 55 to 70 with acute or convalescent COVID-19. The sequenced material came from peripheral blood. The chain uses TRBV27 and TRBJ1-1, with D perhaps TRBD1 (5 bases). This chain's CDR3 is CASSLYRGTEAFF. For the CDR3, the DNA is TGTGCCAGCAGTTTATATCGGGGGACTGAAGCTTTCTTT.